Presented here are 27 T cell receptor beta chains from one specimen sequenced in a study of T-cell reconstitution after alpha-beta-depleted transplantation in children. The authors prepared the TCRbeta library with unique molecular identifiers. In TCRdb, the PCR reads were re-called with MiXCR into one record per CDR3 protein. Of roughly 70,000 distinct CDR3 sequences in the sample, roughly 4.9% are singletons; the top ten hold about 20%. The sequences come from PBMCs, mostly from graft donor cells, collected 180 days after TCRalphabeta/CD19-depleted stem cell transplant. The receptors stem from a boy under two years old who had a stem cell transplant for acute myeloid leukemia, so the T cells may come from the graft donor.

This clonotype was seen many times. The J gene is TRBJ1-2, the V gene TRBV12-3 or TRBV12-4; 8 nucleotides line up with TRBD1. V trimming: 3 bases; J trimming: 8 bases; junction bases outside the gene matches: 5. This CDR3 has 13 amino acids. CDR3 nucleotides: TGTGCCAGCAGTTTCGGACAGGGTAGAGGCTACACCTTC. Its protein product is CASSFGQGRGYTF.

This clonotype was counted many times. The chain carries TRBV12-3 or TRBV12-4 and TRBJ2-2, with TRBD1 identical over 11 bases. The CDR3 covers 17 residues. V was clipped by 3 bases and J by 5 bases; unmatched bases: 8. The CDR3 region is CASSFLPGTGGTGELFF. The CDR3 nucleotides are TGTGCCAGCAGTTTCCTCCCCGGGACAGGGGGGACCGGGGAGCTGTTTTTT.

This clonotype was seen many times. The CDR3 DNA reads TGCGCCAGCAGCCAAGAAGACGGTATTAATGAGGGCTACACCTTC. Its protein product is CASSQEDGINEGYTF. V gene TRBV4-1 combines with J gene TRBJ1-2; D is undetermined. This CDR3 has 15 amino acids. Germline CDR1 reads MGHRA; CDR2 reads YSYEKL. Deletions cut 0 bases from V and 8 bases from J, with 16 bases between.

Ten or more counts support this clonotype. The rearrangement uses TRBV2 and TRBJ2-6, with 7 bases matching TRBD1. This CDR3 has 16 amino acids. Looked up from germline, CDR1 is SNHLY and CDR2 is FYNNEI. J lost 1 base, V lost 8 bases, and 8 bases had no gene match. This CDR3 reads CASGATGVSGANVLTF. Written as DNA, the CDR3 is TGTGCCAGCGGAGCTACAGGGGTTTCTGGGGCCAACGTCCTGACTTTC. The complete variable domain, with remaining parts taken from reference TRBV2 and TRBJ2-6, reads EPEVTQTPSHQVTQMGQEVILRCVPISNHLYFYWYRQILGQKVEFLVSFYNNEISEKSEIFDDQFSVERPDGSNFTLKIRSTKLEDSAMYFCASGATGVSGANVLTFGAGSRLTVL.

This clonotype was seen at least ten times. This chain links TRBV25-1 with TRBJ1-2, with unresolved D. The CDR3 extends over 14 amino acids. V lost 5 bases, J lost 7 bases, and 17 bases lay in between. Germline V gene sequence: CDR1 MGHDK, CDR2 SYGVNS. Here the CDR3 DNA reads TGTGCCAGCAGTCCCCTAGGAGGGCCTGGTGGCTACACCTTC. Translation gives CASSPLGGPGGYTF.

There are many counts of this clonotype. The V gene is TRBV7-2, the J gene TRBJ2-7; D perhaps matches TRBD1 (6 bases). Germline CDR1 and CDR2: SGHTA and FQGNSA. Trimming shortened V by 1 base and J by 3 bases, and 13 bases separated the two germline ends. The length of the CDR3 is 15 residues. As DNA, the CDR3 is TGTGCCAGCAGCTTAGGGCAGGGGTACCTCTACGAGCAGTACTTC. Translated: CASSLGQGYLYEQYF.

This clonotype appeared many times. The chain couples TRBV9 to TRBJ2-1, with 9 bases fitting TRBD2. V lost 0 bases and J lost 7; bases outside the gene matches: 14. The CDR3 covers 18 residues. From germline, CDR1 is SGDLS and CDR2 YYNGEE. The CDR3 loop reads CASSVVRRGGHDGNEQFF. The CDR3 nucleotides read TGTGCCAGCAGCGTAGTGCGGCGGGGGGGCCACGACGGAAATGAGCAGTTCTTC.

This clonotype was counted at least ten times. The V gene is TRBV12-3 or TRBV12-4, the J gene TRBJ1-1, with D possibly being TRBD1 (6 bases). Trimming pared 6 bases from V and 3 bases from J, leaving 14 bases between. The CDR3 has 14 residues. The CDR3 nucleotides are TGTGCCAGCAGGAGATGGACAGCCTACACTGAAGCTTTCTTT. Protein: CASRRWTAYTEAFF.

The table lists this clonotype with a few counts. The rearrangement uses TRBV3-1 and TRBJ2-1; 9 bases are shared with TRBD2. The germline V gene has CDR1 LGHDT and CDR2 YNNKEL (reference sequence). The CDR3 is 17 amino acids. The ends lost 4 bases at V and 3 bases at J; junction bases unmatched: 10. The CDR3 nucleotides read TGTGCCAGCAGCCCAGTAGGGGGACTAGCAGTCTACAATGAGCAGTTCTTC. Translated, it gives CASSPVGGLAVYNEQFF.

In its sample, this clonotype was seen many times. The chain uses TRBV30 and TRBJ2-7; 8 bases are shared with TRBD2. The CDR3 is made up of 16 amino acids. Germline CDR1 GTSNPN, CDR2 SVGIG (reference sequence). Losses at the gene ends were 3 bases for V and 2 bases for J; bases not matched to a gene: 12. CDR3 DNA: TGTGCCTGGAGGGGCTCCCATCGGGGGGGTCCCTACGAGCAGTACTTC. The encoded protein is CAWRGSHRGGPYEQYF.

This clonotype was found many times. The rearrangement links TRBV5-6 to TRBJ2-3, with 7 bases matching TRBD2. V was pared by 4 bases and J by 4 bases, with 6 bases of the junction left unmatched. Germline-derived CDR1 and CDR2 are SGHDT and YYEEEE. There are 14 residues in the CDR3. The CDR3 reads CASSPGGSPDTQYF. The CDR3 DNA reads TGTGCCAGCAGCCCCGGGGGGTCGCCAGATACGCAGTATTTT.

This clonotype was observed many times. The CDR3 spells CASSSRKGAEAFF. DNA of the CDR3: TGCGCCAGCAGCTCTCGAAAAGGCGCTGAAGCTTTCTTT. The J gene is TRBJ1-1, the V gene TRBV5-1; D not resolved. Per germline, CDR1 SGHRS and CDR2 YFSETQ. The CDR3 runs 13 residues. The ends were cut back, 3 bases at V and 6 bases at J, with 12 bases in the middle.

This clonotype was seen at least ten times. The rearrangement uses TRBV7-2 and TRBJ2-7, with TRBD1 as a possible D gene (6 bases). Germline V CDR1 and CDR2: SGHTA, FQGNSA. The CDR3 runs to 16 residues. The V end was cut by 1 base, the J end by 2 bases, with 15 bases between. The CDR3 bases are TGTGCCAGCAGCTTAGGGAGCGACAGGCCCACCTACGAGCAGTACTTC. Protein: CASSLGSDRPTYEQYF.

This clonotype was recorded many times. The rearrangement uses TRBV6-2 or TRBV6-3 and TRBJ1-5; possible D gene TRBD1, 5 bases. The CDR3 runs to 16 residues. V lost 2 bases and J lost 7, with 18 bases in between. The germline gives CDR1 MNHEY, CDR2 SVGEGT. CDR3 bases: TGTGCCAGCAGTTACCGAATTTCAGGGTGGGGACAGCCCCAGCATTTT. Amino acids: CASSYRISGWGQPQHF.

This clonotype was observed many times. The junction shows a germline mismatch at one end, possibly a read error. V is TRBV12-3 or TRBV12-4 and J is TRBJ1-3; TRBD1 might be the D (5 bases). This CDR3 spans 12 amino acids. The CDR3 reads CASSSRGDVGNF. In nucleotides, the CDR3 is TGTGCCAGCAGTTCCCGAGGGGACGTAGGAAATTTT.

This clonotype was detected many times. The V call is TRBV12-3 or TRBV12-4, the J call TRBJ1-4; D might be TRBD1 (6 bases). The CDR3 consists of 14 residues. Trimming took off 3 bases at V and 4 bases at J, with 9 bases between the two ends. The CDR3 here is CASSFLDSNEKLFF. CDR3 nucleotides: TGTGCCAGCAGTTTTTTGGACAGTAATGAAAAACTGTTTTTT.

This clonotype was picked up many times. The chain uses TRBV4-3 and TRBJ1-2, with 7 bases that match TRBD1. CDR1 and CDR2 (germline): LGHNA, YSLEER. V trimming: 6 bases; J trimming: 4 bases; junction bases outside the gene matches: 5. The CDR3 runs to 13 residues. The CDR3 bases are TGCGCCAGCAGGGGGACAGACTCCTATGGCTACACCTTC. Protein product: CASRGTDSYGYTF.

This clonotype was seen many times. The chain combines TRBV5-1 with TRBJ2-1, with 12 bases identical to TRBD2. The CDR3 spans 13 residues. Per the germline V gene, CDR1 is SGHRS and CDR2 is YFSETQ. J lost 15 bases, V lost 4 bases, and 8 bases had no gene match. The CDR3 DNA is TGCGCCAGCAGCAAACTAGCGGGGGGTCCTGGGTTCTTC. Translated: CASSKLAGGPGFF.

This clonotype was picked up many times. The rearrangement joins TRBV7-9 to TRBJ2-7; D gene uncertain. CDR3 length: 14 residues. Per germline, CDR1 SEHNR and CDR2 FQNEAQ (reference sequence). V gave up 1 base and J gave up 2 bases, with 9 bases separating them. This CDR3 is CASSLELRPYEQYF. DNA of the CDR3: TGTGCCAGCAGCTTAGAGCTCAGGCCCTACGAGCAGTACTTC. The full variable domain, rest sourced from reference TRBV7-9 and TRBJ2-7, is DTGVSQNPRHKITKRGQNVTFRCDPISEHNRLYWYRQTLGQGPEFLTYFQNEAQLEKSRLLSDRFSAERPKGSFSTLEIQRTEQGDSAMYLCASSLELRPYEQYFGPGTRLTVT.

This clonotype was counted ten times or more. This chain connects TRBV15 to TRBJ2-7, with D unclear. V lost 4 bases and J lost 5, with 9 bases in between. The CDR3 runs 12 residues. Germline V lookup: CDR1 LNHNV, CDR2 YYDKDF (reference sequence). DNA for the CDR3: TGTGCCACCAGCACAGAGGTCCACGAGCAGTACTTC. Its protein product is CATSTEVHEQYF.

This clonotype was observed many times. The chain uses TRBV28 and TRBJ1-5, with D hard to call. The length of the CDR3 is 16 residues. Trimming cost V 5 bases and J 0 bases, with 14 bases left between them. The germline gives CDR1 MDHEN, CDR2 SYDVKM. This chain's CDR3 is CASSPPGFYSNQPQHF. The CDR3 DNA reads TGTGCCAGCAGTCCCCCTGGATTCTATAGCAATCAGCCCCAGCATTTT.

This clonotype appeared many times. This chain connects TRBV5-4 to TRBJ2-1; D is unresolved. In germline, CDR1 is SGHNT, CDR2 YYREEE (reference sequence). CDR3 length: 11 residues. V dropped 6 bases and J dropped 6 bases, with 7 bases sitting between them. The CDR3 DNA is TGTGCCAGCAAAGATGGCAATGAGCAGTTCTTC. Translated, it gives CASKDGNEQFF.

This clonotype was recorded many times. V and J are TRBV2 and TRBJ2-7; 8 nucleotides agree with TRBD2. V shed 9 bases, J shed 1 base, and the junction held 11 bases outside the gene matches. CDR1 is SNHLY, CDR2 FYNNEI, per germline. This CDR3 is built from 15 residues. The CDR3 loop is CASAPGLEASYEQYV. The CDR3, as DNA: TGTGCCAGTGCTCCGGGACTAGAGGCGTCCTACGAGCAGTACGTC.

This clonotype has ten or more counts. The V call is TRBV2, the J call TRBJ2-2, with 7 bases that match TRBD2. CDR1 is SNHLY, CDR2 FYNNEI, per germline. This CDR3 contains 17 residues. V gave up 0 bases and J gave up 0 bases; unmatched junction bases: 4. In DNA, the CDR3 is TGTGCCAGCAGTGAAGCTCTAGCGGTTACGAACACCGGGGAGCTGTTTTTT. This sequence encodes CASSEALAVTNTGELFF.

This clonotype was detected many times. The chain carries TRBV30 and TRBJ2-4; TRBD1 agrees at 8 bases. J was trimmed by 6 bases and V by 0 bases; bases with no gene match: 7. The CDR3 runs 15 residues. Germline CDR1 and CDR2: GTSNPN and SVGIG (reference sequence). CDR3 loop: CAWSVLTGGLNIQYF. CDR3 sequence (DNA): TGTGCCTGGAGTGTCCTAACAGGGGGATTAAACATTCAGTACTTC.

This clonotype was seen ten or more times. CDR3 region: CASSFTSDNYNEQFF. The CDR3 DNA reads TGTGCCAGCAGCTTCACTAGCGACAACTACAATGAGCAGTTCTTC. This chain joins TRBV5-6 and TRBJ2-1, with 7 bases fitting TRBD2. J was trimmed by 3 bases and V by 2 bases; bases with no gene match: 5. CDR3 size: 15 residues. Germline CDR1 reads SGHDT; CDR2 reads YYEEEE.

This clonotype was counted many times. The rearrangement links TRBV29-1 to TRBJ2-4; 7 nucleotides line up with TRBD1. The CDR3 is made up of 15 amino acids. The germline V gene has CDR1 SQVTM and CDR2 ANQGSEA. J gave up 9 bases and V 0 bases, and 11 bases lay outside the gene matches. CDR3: CSVEEGTANVGIQYF. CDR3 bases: TGCAGCGTTGAAGAAGGGACAGCTAACGTCGGCATTCAGTACTTC.